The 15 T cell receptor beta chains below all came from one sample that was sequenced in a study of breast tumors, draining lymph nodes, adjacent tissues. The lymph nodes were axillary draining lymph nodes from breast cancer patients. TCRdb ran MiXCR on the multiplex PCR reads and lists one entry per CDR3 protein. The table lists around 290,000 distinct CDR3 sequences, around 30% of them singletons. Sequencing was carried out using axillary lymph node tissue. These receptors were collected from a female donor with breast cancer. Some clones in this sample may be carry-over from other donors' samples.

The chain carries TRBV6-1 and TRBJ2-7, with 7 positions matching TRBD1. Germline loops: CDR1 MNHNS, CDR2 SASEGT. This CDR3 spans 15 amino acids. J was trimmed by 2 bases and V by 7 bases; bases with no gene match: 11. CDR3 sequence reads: CASTLNIGTAYEQYF. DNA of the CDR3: TGTGCCAGCACCCTGAATATAGGGACAGCCTACGAGCAGTACTTC.

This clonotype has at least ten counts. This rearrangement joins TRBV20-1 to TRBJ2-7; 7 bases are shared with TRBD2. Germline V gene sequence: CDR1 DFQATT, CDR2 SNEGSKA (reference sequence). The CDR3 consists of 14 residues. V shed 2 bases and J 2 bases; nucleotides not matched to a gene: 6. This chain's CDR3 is CSARPSGPTYEQYF. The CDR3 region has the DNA TGCAGTGCTAGACCTAGCGGACCTACCTACGAGCAGTACTTC.

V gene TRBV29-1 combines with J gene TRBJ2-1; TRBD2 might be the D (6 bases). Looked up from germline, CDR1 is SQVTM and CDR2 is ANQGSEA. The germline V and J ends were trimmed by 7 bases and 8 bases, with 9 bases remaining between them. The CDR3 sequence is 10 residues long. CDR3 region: CSGRAHEQFF. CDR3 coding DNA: TGCAGCGGGAGGGCCCATGAGCAGTTCTTC.

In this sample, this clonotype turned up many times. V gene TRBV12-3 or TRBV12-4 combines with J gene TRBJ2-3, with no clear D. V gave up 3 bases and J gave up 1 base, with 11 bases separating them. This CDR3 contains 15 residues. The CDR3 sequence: CASSFWQDRTDTQYF. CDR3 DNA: TGTGCCAGCAGTTTCTGGCAGGACCGCACAGATACGCAGTATTTT.

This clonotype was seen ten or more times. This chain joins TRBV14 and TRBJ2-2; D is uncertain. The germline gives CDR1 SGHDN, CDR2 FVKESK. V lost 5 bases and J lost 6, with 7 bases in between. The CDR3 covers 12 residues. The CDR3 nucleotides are TGTGCCAGCAGCTTCTCGGCCGGGGAGCTGTTTTTT. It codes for CASSFSAGELFF.

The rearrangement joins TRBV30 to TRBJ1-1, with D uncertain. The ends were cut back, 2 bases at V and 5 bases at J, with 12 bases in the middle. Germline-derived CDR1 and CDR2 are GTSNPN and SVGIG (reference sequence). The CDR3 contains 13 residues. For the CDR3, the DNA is TGTGCCTGGAGTCCCCCCCATACAACTGAAGCTTTCTTT. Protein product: CAWSPPHTTEAFF.

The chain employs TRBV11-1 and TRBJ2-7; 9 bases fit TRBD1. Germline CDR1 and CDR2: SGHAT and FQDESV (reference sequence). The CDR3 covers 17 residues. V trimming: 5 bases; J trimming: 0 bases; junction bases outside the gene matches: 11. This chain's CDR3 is CASSRITGGALSYEQYF. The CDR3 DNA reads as TGTGCCAGCAGCAGAATCACAGGGGGCGCCCTCTCCTACGAGCAGTACTTC.

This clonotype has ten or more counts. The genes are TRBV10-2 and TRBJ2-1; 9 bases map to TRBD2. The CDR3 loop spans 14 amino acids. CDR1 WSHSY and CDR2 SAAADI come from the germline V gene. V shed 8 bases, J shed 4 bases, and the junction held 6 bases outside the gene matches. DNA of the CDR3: TGCGCCAGCGGCGGACTAGCGAAATACAATGAGCAGTTCTTC. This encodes CASGGLAKYNEQFF.

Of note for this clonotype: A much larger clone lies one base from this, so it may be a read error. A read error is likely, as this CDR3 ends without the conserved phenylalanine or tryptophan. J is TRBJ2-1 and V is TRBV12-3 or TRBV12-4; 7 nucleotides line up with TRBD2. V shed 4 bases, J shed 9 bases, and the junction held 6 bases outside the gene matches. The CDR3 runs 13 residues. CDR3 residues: CASSSLWGGEQFS. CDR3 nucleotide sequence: TGTGCCAGCAGTTCTCTCTGGGGGGGTGAGCAGTTCTCC.

The DNA for the CDR3 is TGTGCCACCAGTGACAATGGACTAGCGGGAGCCAATGAGCAGTTCTTC. It codes for CATSDNGLAGANEQFF. V usage is TRBV24-1 and J usage is TRBJ2-1; 13 bases are a match to TRBD2. In germline, CDR1 is KGHDR, CDR2 SFDVKD. The ends lost 4 bases at V and 6 bases at J; junction bases unmatched: 5. This CDR3 has 16 amino acids.

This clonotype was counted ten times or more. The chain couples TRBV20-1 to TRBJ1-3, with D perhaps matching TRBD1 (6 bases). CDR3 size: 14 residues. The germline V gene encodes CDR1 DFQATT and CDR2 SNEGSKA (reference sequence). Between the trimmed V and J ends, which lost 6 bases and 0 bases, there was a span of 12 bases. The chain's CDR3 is CSARTDSSGNTIYF. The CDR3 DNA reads TGCAGTGCCCGGACAGATAGCTCTGGAAACACCATATATTTT.

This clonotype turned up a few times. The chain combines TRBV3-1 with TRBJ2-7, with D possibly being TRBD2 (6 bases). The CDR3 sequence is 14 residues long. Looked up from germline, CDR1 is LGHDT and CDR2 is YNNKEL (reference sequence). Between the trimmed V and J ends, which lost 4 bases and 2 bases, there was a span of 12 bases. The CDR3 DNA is TGTGCCAGCAGCCCGGGAGATGAGACCTACGAGCAGTACTTC. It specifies CASSPGDETYEQYF.

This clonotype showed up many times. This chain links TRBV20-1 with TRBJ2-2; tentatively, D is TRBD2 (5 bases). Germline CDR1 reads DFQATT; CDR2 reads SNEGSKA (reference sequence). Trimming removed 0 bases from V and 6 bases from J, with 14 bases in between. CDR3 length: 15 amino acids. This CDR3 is CSARDLASRAGELFF. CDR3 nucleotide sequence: TGCAGTGCTAGAGATCTGGCTAGCAGAGCCGGGGAGCTGTTTTTT.

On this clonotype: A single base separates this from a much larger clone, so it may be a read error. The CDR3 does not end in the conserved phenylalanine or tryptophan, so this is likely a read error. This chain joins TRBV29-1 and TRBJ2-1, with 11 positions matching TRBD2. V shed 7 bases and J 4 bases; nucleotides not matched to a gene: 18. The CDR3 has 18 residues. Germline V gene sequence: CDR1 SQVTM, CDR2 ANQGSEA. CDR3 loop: CSAKTGPSLAGGYNEQFL. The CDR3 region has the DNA TGCAGCGCTAAGACAGGTCCCTCCCTAGCGGGAGGTTACAATGAGCAGTTCCTC.

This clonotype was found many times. The CDR3 region has the DNA TGCGCCAGCAGCTTCGGGGGGGAGAATCAGCCCCAGCATTTT. It translates to CASSFGGENQPQHF. The rearrangement uses TRBV5-1 and TRBJ1-5; tentative D call: TRBD1 (5 bases). V dropped 2 bases and J dropped 4 bases, with 10 bases sitting between them. Looked up from germline, CDR1 is SGHRS and CDR2 is YFSETQ. The CDR3 is made up of 14 amino acids. The complete variable domain, with remaining parts taken from reference TRBV5-1 and TRBJ1-5, reads KAGVTQTPRYLIKTRGQQVTLSCSPISGHRSVSWYQQTPGQGLQFLFEYFSETQRNKGNFPGRFSGRQFSNSRSEMNVSTLELGDSALYLCASSFGGENQPQHFGDGTRLSIL.